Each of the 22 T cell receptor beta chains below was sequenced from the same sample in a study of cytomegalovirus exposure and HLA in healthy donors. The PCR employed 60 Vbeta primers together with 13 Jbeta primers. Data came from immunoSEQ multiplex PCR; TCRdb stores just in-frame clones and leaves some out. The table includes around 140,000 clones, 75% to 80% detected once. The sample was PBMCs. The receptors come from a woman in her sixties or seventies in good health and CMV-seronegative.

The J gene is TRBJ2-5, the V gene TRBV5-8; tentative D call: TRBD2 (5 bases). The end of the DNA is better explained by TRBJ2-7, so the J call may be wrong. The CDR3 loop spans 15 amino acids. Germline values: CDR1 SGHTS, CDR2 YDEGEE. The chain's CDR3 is CASSLVRERAYEQYF. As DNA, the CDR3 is TGTGCCAGCAGCTTGGTGAGGGAAAGGGCCTACGAGCAGTACTTC.

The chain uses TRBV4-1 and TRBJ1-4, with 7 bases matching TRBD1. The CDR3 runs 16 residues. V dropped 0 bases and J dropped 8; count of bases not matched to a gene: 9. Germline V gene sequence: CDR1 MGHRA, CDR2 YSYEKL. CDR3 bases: TGCGCCAGCAGCCAAGAAGGGAGGACAGGAACGGAAAAACTGTTTTTT. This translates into CASSQEGRTGTEKLFF.

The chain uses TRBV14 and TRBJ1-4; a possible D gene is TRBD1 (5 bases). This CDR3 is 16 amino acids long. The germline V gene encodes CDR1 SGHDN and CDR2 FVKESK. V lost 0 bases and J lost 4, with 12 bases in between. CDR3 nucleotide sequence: TGTGCCAGCAGCCAAGATTCGGAGGGGTTTAATGAAAAACTGTTTTTT. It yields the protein CASSQDSEGFNEKLFF.

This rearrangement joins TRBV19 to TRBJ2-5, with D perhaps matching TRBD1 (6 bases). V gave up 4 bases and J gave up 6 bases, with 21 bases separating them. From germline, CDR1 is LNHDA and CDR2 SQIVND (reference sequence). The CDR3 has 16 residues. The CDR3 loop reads CASSTPGTPGTKTQYF. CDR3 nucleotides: TGTGCCAGTAGTACCCCCGGGACACCCGGAACGAAGACCCAGTACTTC.

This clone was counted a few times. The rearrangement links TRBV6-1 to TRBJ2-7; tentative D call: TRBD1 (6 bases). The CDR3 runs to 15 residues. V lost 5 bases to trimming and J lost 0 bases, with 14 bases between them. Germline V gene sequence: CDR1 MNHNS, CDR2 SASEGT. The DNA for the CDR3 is TGTGCCAGCAGTCGCCTCGGACAGACCTCCTACGAGCAGTACTTC. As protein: CASSRLGQTSYEQYF.

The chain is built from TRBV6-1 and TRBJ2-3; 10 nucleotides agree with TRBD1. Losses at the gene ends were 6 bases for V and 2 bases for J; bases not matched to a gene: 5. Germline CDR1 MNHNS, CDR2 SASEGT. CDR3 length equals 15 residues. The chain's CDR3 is CASRGTGASTDTQYF. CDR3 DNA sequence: TGTGCCAGCAGGGGGACAGGGGCCTCCACAGATACGCAGTATTTT.

In DNA form, the CDR3 reads TGCAGTGCTAGAGGCAGTTACGAGCAGTACTTC. Encoded protein: CSARGSYEQYF. This chain links TRBV20-1 with TRBJ2-7; D ambiguous. Germline CDR1 and CDR2: DFQATT and SNEGSKA (reference sequence). V lost 1 base and J lost 4, with 5 bases in between. The CDR3 contains 11 residues.

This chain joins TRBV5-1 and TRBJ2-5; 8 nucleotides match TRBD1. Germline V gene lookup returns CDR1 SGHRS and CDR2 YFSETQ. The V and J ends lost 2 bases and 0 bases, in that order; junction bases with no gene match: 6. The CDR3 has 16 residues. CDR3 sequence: CASSFRQGAYQETQYF. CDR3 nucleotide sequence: TGCGCCAGCAGCTTCCGGCAGGGGGCGTACCAAGAGACCCAGTACTTC.

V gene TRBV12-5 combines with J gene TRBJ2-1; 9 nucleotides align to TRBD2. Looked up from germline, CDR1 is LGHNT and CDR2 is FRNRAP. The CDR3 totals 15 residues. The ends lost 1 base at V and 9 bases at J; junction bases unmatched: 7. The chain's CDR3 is CASGLGSGRTGEQFF. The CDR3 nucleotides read TGTGCTAGTGGTTTGGGCAGCGGGAGGACTGGTGAGCAGTTCTTC.

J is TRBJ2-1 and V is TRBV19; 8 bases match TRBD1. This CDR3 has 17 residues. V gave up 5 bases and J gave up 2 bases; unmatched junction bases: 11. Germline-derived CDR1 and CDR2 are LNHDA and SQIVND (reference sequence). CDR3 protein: CASSPRGQAEAYNEQFF. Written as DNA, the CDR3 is TGTGCCAGTAGTCCCCGGGGACAGGCAGAAGCCTACAATGAGCAGTTCTTC.

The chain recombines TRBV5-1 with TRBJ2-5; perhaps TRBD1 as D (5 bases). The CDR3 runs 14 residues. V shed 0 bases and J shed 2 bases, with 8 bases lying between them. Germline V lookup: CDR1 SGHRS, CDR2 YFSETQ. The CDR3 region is CASSLEPGQETQYF. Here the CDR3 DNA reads TGCGCCAGCAGCTTGGAGCCAGGGCAAGAGACCCAGTACTTC.

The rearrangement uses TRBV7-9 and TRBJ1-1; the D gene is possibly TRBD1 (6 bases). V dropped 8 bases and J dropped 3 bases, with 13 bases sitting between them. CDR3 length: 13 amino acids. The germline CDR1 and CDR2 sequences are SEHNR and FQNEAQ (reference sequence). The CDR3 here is CASGRGGDTEAFF. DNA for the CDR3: TGTGCCAGCGGCAGAGGGGGGGACACTGAAGCTTTCTTT.

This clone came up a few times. The CDR3, as DNA: TGTGCCAGCAGGAGACTGACAGAGAACACCGGGGAGCTGTTTTTT. Translating gives CASRRLTENTGELFF. This rearrangement joins TRBV2 to TRBJ2-2, with D perhaps TRBD1 (5 bases). The CDR3 sequence is 15 residues long. Trimming cost V 6 bases and J 1 base, with 12 bases left between them. From germline, CDR1 is SNHLY and CDR2 FYNNEI.

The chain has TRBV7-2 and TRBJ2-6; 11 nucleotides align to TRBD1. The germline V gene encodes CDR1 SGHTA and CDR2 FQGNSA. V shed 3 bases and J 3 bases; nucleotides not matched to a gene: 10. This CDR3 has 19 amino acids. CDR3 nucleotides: TGTGCCAGCAGCTTCGTGCAATGGGACAGGGGGAGTGGGGCCAACGTCCTGACTTTC. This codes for CASSFVQWDRGSGANVLTF.

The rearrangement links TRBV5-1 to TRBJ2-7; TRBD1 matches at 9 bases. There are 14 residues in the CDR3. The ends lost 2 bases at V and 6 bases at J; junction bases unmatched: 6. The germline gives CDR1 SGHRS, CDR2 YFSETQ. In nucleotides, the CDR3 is TGCGCCAGCAGCTTACCGGGACAGGGACGCGAGCAGTACTTC. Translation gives CASSLPGQGREQYF. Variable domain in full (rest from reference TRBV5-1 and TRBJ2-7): KAGVTQTPRYLIKTRGQQVTLSCSPISGHRSVSWYQQTPGQGLQFLFEYFSETQRNKGNFPGRFSGRQFSNSRSEMNVSTLELGDSALYLCASSLPGQGREQYFGPGTRLTVT.

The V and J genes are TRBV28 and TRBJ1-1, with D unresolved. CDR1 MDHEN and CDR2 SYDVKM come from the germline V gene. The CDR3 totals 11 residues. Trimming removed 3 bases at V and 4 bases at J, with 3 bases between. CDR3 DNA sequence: TGTGCCAGCAGTTTGAGCACTGAAGCTTTCTTT. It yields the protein CASSLSTEAFF.

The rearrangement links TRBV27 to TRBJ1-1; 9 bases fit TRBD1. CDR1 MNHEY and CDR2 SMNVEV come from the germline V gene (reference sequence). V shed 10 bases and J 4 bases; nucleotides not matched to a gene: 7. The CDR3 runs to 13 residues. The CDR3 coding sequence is TGTGCCATCCGGGACAGGGTCACCACTGAAGCTTTCTTT. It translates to CAIRDRVTTEAFF.

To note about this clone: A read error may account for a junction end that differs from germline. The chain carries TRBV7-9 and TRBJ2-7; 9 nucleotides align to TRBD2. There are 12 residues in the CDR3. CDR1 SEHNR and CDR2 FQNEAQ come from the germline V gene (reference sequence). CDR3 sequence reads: CSSGGRSYEQYF. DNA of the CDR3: TGTTCCAGCGGGGGGAGGTCCTACGAGCAGTACTTC.

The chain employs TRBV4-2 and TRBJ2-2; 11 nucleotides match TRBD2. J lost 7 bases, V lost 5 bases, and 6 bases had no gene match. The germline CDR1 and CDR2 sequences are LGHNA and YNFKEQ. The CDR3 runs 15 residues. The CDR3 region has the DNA TGTGCCAGCAGCTCGGGACTAGCGGAGCTCGGGGAGCTGTTTTTT. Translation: CASSSGLAELGELFF.

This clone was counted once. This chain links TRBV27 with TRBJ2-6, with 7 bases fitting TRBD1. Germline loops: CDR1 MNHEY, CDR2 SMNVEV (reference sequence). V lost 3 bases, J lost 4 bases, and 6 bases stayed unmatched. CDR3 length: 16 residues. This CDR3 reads CASSFYRGVGANVLTF. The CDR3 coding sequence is TGTGCCAGCAGTTTCTACAGGGGTGTGGGGGCCAACGTCCTGACTTTC.

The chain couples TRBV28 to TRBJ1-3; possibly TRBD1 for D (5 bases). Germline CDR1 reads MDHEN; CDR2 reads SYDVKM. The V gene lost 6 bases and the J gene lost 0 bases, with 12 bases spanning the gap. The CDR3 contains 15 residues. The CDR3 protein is CASSSDRYSGNTIYF. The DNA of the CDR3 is TGTGCCAGCAGCTCAGACAGATACTCTGGAAACACCATATATTTT. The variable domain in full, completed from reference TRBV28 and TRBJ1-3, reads DVKVTQSSRYLVKRTGEKVFLECVQDMDHENMFWYRQDPGLGLRLIYFSYDVKMKEKGDIPEGYSVSREKKERFSLILESASTNQTSMYLCASSSDRYSGNTIYFGEGSWLTVV.

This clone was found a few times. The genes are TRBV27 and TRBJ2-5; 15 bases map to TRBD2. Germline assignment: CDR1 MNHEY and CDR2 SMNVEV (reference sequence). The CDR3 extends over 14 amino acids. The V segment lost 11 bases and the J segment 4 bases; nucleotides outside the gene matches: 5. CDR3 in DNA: TGTGCCTCCCAGGGACTAGCGGGAGGAGAGACCCAGTACTTC. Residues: CASQGLAGGETQYF.